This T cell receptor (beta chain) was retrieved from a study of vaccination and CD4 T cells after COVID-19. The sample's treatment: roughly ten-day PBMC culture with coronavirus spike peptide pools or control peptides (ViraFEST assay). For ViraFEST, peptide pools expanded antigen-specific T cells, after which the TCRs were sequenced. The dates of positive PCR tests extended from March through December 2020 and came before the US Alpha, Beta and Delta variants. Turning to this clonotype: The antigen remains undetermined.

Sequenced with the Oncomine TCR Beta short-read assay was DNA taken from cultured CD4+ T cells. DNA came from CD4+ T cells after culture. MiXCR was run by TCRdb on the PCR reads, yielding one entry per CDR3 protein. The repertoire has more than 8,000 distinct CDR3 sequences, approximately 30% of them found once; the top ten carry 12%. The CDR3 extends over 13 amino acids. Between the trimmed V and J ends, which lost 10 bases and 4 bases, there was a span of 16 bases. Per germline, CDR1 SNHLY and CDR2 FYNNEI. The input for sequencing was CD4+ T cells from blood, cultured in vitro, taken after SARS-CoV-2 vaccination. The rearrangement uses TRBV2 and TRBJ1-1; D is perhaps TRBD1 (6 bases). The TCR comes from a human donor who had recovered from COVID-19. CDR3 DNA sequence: TGTGCCACTCGACAGGTTGATGGCACTGAAGCTTTCTTT. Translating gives CATRQVDGTEAFF.